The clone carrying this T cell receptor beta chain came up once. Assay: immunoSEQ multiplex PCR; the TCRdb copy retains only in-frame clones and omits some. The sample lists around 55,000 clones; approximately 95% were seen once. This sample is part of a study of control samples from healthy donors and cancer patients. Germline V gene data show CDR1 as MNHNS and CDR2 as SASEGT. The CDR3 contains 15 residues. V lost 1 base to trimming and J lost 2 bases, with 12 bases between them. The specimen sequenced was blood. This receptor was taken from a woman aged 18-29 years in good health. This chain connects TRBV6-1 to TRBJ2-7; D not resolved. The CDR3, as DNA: TGTGCCAGCAGTGAAGGGTCGGGTGGGACCTACGAGCAGTACTTC. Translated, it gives CASSEGSGGTYEQYF.